This T cell receptor beta chain originates from a study of blood T cell repertoires in COVID-19. Germline assignment: CDR1 MNHEY and CDR2 SMNVEV (reference sequence). This CDR3 spans 15 amino acids. V lost 8 bases to trimming and J lost 7 bases, with 21 bases between them. Profiling relied on immunoSEQ multiplex PCR, and the TCRdb table lists in-frame clones only, not all of them. The table includes 380,000 or so clones, roughly 90% detected once. The chain is built from TRBV27 and TRBJ1-5; possibly TRBD1 for D (6 bases). Sequenced input: peripheral blood. The TCR was taken from a man aged 35 to 55 with acute or convalescent COVID-19. The CDR3 reads CASEKSTGNPQPQHF. The CDR3 nucleotides read TGTGCCAGCGAAAAGTCGACAGGCAACCCCCAGCCCCAGCATTTT.